This T cell receptor (beta chain) was profiled in a study of cytomegalovirus exposure and HLA in healthy donors. The PCR had 60 Vbeta and 13 Jbeta primers. Some clones are missing from TCRdb's copy, which holds only in-frame ones; the method was immunoSEQ multiplex PCR. The table records 150,000 to 200,000 clones, over 60% of them present only once. The source of this sequence is a middle-aged woman in good health and CMV-seronegative. The sample was PBMCs.

DNA for the CDR3: TGTGCCAGCAGTACGGGGCAGGGGGCTACTGAAGCTTTCTTT. It is translated as CASSTGQGATEAFF. The V call is TRBV6-5, the J call TRBJ1-1, with 8 bases identical to TRBD1. Germline loops: CDR1 MNHEY, CDR2 SVGAGI. V was pared by 5 bases and J by 5 bases, with 7 bases of the junction left unmatched. The CDR3 is 14 amino acids.